These T cell receptor beta chains were read from a single sample in a study of T cells in Graves' hyperthyroidism and ophthalmopathy. Each CDR3 protein is one row after TCRdb ran MiXCR on the multiplex PCR reads. The table lists about 550,000 distinct CDR3 sequences, around 21% of them singletons. The specimen sequenced was blood. The receptors stem from a man younger than 35 with Graves' hyperthyroidism. Each CDR3 is given with its conserved first and last residue. A D gene is named only where the DNA matches it firmly.

V gene	J gene	D gene	CDR3 length	CDR3 protein
TRBV29-1	TRBJ1-1	.	13	CSVIPLVNTEAFF
TRBV5-4	TRBJ2-5	TRBD1	14	CTSSSGQLQETQYF
TRBV3-1	TRBJ2-5	.	15	CASSRRLDREETQYF
TRBV30	TRBJ2-2	TRBD2	13	CAWRGLANGELFF
TRBV25-1	TRBJ1-1	.	11	CTPPGDTEAFF
TRBV2	TRBJ2-1	TRBD2	16	CASSARLAGAPGKQFF
TRBV11-2	TRBJ1-1	.	14	CASSLSTYNTEAFF
TRBV12-3/TRBV12-4	TRBJ2-5	.	13	CASSLTGKETQYF
TRBV6-1	TRBJ2-7	.	15	CASSHGRGSSYEQYF
TRBV28	TRBJ1-2	TRBD1	15	CASNAGQGSNYGYTF
TRBV6-2/TRBV6-3	TRBJ2-2	.	13	CASTLPRTGELFF
TRBV27	TRBJ2-7	TRBD1	14	CASSALAGGYEQYF
TRBV27	TRBJ1-2	.	12	CASSLSGVGYTF
TRBV19	TRBJ2-2	.	19	CASSIDLDGEVGRAGELFF
TRBV2	TRBJ2-2	.	13	CASSLINTGELFF
TRBV29-1	TRBJ1-2	.	12	CSVEEGLYGYTF
TRBV4-1	TRBJ1-2	.	17	CASSQEGRRGRVDGYTF
TRBV7-9	TRBJ1-1	.	13	CASSFGEYTEAFF
TRBV28	TRBJ1-2	.	13	CALKPPGGQGYTF
TRBV12-5	TRBJ2-5	TRBD1	12	CASQGVQETQYF
TRBV6-1	TRBJ1-2	.	14	CASRKAGLTYGYTF
TRBV12-3/TRBV12-4	TRBJ1-3	.	14	CASPAGSSGNTIYF
TRBV28	TRBJ1-1	.	15	CASRGPRGMNTEAFF
TRBV11-2	TRBJ2-5	.	13	CASSFSSLETQYF
TRBV27	TRBJ1-2	.	14	CASSLFLGWGGYTF
TRBV4-1	TRBJ1-1	.	14	CASSPTQGWAEAFF
TRBV6-1	TRBJ2-5	TRBD2	17	CASSEKRGGVWQETQYF
TRBV27	TRBJ1-1	TRBD1	14	CASSFLDRAWEAFF
TRBV3-1	TRBJ2-2	.	13	CASSQMGAGELFF
TRBV6-1	TRBJ2-7	.	14	CASRVGLSGDEQYF
TRBV11-2	TRBJ2-5	TRBD1	15	CASSSPDREKETQYF
TRBV30	TRBJ2-7	.	11	CAWEAPNEQYF
TRBV28	TRBJ1-1	TRBD1	14	CASLPGQMNTEAFF
TRBV11-2	TRBJ2-5	TRBD2	17	CASSPQNRAGGMETQYF
TRBV11-2	TRBJ1-2	TRBD1	16	CASSLYRGNGFFNTTF
TRBV6-1	TRBJ2-7	.	17	CASSALSGLLFRYEQYF
TRBV12-3/TRBV12-4	TRBJ2-7	TRBD1	13	CASRRQGASEQYF
TRBV27	TRBJ1-5	.	12	CASRASNQPQHF
TRBV6-5	TRBJ1-2	.	13	CASSYRGVYGYTF
TRBV12-3/TRBV12-4	TRBJ1-2	.	13	CASSWGQGFGYTF
TRBV5-1	TRBJ1-3	TRBD1	14	CASRLGGVGNTIYF
TRBV20-1	TRBJ2-7	.	17	CSARARGGTGISYEQYF
TRBV27	TRBJ2-7	.	15	CASSVDNFRYYEQYF
TRBV28	TRBJ1-5	TRBD1	17	CASSLWSGTGRNQPQHF
TRBV27	TRBJ2-5	.	14	CASRLQGGVETQYF
TRBV2	TRBJ2-5	TRBD2	13	CASSAGGQETQYF
TRBV28	TRBJ1-5	.	14	CASSSGGIFQPQHF
TRBV6-2/TRBV6-3	TRBJ2-6	TRBD1	18	CASSYSNRGNSGANVLTF
TRBV27	TRBJ2-7	TRBD2	13	CASKSGGAYEQYF
TRBV15	TRBJ1-5	.	12	CATRASNQPQHF
TRBV9	TRBJ1-5	.	13	CASSVHANQPQHF
TRBV6-5	TRBJ2-3	TRBD2	16	CASSYTTSARADTQYF
TRBV27	TRBJ1-2	.	14	CASSFRGGVGGYTF